The present entry profiles one T cell receptor beta chain with its context. These data originate in a study of T cells expressing NK-cell markers. Following a re-call of the 5' RACE reads, TCRdb has one entry per CDR3 protein and lacks DNA. The sample is made up of roughly 150,000 distinct CDR3 sequences, and the top ten hold 20% of it. The sequence derives from a man aged 18-70 years in good health. Sequencing used blood T cells: a sorted CD56 or NKG2C T cell subset, CD4+ or CD8+ T cells, or bulk PBMC T cells (not recorded which).

The CDR3 reads CASSLLGVDEQFF. V gene TRBV12-3 or TRBV12-4 combines with J gene TRBJ2-1; TCRdb returns TRBD1, unconfirmable since there is no DNA. This CDR3 has 13 amino acids.